The T cell receptor (beta chain) under discussion was sequenced for a study of blood T cell repertoires in COVID-19. Study as a whole: Samples of COVID-19 (acute and convalescent) were obtained from the United States, Italy and Spain.

Method: immunoSEQ multiplex PCR; TCRdb's copy keeps in-frame clones and lacks some. The data show about 230,000 clones, 75% to 90% seen once. Germline CDR1 LNHDA, CDR2 SQIVND (reference sequence). The CDR3 has 15 amino acids. V was trimmed by 6 bases and J by 0 bases, leaving 14 bases between them. The sequenced material came from peripheral blood. This chain connects TRBV19 to TRBJ1-1; the D gene is possibly TRBD1 (5 bases). The sequence derives from a man aged 35 to 55 with acute or convalescent COVID-19. The CDR3 protein is CASSLQATVNTEAFF. CDR3 nucleotide sequence: TGTGCCAGTAGCCTACAAGCGACAGTGAACACTGAAGCTTTCTTT.